The clone carrying this T cell receptor (beta chain) was seen only once. Its antigen is not identified. This sample was taken from a study of T cell repertoires in cytomegalovirus infection. On the study more broadly: Researchers turned to recently identified HLA-C-restricted CMV epitopes as well as well-studied HLA-B-restricted ones. Public TCR beta signatures provided an indication of both CMV infection and a matching HLA type. General study findings and limits: Carriers of CMV plus the relevant HLA were identified by cumulative public TCR beta family frequency. The ex vivo response showed dominance by HLA-C-restricted CMV-specific TCR beta clonotypes.

TCRdb passed the reads through MiXCR, listing each CDR3 protein once. The table has 90,000 to 120,000 distinct CDR3 sequences, over 40% seen once. The CDR3 is 16 amino acids. Germline lookup yields CDR1 LNHDA and CDR2 SQIVND (reference sequence). J gave up 0 bases and V 3 bases, and 5 bases lay outside the gene matches. The starting material was CD8+ T cells from cultured PBMCs, obtained from culture after CMV antigen stimulation. The TCR was taken from a human donor in good health (CMV status not recorded). Some clones in this sample may be carry-over from other donors' samples. The chain is built from TRBV19 and TRBJ2-1; 7 nucleotides agree with TRBD1. CDR3 sequence reads: CASSMGDRSSYNEQFF. CDR3 bases: TGTGCCAGTAGTATGGGGGACAGAAGCTCCTACAATGAGCAGTTCTTC.